The T cell receptor (beta chain) under discussion was sequenced for a study of blood T cell repertoires in COVID-19. Overall study context: Acute and convalescent COVID-19 samples came from the United States, Italy and Spain.

Between the trimmed V and J ends, which lost 4 bases and 4 bases, there was a span of 14 bases. In germline, CDR1 is SGHNT, CDR2 YYREEE (reference sequence). The CDR3 has 14 amino acids. Repertoires were generated with immunoSEQ multiplex PCR, while TCRdb's copy carries only in-frame clones and drops some. The data show 60,000 to 85,000 clones, around nine tenths seen once. The rearrangement uses TRBV5-4 and TRBJ1-2, with a possible D match to TRBD1 (5 bases). Sequencing was done on a sample of peripheral blood. The TCR comes from a woman older than 75 with active or convalescent COVID-19. For the CDR3, the DNA is TGTGCCAGCAGCCCAGGGTTCCAGGCCTATGGCTACACCTTC. It codes for CASSPGFQAYGYTF.